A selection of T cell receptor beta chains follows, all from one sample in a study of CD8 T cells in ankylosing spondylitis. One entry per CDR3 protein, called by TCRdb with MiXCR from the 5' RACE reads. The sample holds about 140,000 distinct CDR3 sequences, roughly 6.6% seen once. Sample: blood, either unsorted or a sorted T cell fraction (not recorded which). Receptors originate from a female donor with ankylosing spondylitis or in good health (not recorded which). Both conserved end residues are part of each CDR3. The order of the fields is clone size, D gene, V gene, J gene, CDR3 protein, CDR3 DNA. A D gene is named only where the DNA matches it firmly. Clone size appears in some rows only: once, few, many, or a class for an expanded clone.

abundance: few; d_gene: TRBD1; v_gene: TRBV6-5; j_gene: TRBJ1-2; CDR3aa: CASSYSLDREHYGYTF; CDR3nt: TGTGCCAGCAGTTACTCCCTTGACAGGGAACACTATGGCTACACCTTC
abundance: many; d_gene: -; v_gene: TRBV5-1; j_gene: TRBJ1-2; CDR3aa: CASSFKGENYGYTF; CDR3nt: TGCGCCAGCAGCTTCAAGGGTGAAAACTATGGCTACACCTTC
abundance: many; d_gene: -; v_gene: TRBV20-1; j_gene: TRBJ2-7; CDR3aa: CSASSQGVKQYF; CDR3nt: TGCAGTGCTAGTTCACAGGGTGTAAAGCAGTACTTC
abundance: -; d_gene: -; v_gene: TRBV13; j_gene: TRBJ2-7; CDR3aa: CASSLTGSIHF; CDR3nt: TGTGCCAGCAGCTTAACGGGTTCCATTCACTTC
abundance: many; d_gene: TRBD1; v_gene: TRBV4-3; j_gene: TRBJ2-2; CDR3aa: CASSQGTGVAGELFF; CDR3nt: TGCGCCAGCAGCCAAGGGACAGGGGTGGCCGGGGAGCTGTTTTTT
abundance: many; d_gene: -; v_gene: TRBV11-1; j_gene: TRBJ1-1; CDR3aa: CASSLQRGDGGAFF; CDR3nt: TGTGCCAGCAGCTTACAACGGGGGGACGGGGGAGCTTTCTTT
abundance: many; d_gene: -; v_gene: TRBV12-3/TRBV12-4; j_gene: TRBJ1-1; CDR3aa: CASTRVVTEAFF; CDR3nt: TGTGCCAGCACCAGGGTGGTAACTGAAGCTTTCTTT
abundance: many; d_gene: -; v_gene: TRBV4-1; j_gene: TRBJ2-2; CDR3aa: CASSQRTGVTGELFF; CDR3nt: TGCGCCAGCAGCCAAAGGACTGGAGTCACCGGGGAGCTGTTTTTT
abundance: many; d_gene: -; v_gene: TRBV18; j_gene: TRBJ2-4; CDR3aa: CASSPELGGNIQYF; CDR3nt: TGTGCCAGCTCACCAGAGTTGGGGGGAAACATTCAGTACTTC
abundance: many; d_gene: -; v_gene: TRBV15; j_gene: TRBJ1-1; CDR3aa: CATSREILNTEAFF; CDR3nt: TGTGCCACCAGCAGAGAAATTTTGAACACTGAAGCTTTCTTT
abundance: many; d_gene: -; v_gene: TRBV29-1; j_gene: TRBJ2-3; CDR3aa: CCVRRTDTQYF; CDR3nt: TGCTGTGTGAGACGCACAGATACGCAGTATTTT
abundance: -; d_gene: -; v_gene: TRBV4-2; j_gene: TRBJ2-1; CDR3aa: CAMGPGLLGGITEQFF; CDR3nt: TGTGCCATGGGCCCCGGGCTCCTGGGGGGCATAACTGAGCAGTTCTTC
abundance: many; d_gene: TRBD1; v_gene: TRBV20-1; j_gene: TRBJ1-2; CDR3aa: CSAERTGTYGYTF; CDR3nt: TGCAGTGCGGAAAGGACAGGGACGTATGGCTACACCTTC
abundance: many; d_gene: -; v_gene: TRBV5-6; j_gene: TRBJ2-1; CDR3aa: CASSSTNEQFF; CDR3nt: TGTGCCAGCAGCTCGACCAATGAGCAGTTCTTC
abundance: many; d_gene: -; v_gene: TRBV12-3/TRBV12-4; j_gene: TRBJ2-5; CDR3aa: CASRALGETQYF; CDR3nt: TGTGCCAGCAGGGCCCTAGGGGAGACCCAGTACTTC
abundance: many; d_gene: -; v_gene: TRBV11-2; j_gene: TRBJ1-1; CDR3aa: CASSPNTGSTEAFF; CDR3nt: TGTGCCAGCAGCCCTAACACAGGGTCCACTGAAGCTTTCTTT
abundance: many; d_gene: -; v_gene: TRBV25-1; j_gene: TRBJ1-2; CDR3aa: CASSEIGAGANYGYTF; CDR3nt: TGTGCCAGCAGTGAAATAGGGGCAGGGGCTAACTATGGCTACACCTTC
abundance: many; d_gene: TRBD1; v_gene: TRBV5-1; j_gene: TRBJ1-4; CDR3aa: CASSFQAGQGEKLFF; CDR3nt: TGCGCCAGCAGCTTCCAGGCCGGACAGGGGGAAAAACTGTTTTTT
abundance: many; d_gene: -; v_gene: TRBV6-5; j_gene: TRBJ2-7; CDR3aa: CASSYGQTLSYEQYF; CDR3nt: TGTGCCAGCAGTTACGGGCAGACCCTCTCCTACGAGCAGTACTTC
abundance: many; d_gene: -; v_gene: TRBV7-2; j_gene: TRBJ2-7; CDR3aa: CASSAPRGGYEQYF; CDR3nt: TGTGCCAGCAGCGCCCCCCGAGGGGGCTACGAGCAGTACTTC
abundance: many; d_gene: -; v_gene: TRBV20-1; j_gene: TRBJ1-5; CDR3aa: CSASDLTRPQHF; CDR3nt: TGCAGTGCTAGCGACCTTACGCGGCCCCAGCATTTT
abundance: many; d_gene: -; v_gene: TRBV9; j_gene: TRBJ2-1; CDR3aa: CASSLLPGQSYNEQFF; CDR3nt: TGTGCCAGCAGCTTATTACCGGGCCAGTCCTACAATGAGCAGTTCTTC
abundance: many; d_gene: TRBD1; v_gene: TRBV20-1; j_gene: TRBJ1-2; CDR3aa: CSARDTGGKDYGYTF; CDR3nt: TGCAGTGCTAGAGATACAGGGGGCAAGGACTATGGCTACACCTTC
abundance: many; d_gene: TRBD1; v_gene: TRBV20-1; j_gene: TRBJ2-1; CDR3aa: CSARDRGIYNEQFF; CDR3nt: TGCAGTGCTAGGGACAGGGGGATATACAATGAGCAGTTCTTC
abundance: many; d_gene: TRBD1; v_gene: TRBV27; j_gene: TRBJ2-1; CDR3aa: CASSLAGQGKRGEQFF; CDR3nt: TGTGCCAGCAGTTTAGCGGGACAGGGGAAAAGGGGTGAGCAGTTCTTC
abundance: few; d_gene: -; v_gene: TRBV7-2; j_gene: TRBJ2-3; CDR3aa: CASSPYVATPDTQYF; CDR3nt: TGTGCCAGCAGCCCCTATGTTGCTACCCCCGATACGCAGTATTTT
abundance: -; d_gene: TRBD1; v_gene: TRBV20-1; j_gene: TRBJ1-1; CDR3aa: CSARDANRGGTKAFF; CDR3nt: TGCAGTGCTAGAGATGCGAACAGGGGGGGGACTAAAGCTTTCTTT
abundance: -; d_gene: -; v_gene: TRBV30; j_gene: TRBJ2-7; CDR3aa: CAWSVSIYEQYF; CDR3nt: TGTGCCTGGAGTGTCAGCATTTACGAGCAGTACTTC
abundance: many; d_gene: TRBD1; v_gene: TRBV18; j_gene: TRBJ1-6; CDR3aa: CASSSRQGAYNSPLHF; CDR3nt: TGTGCCAGCTCATCAAGACAGGGGGCCTATAATTCACCCCTCCACTTT
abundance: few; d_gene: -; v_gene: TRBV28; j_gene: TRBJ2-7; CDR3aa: CASSPFYEQYF; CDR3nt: TGTGCCAGCAGTCCCTTTTACGAGCAGTACTTC
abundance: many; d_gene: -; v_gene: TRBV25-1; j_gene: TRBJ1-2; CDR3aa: CASSEVMAVLGDSYGYTF; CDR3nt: TGTGCCAGCAGTGAAGTAATGGCGGTCCTCGGGGATTCTTATGGCTACACCTTC
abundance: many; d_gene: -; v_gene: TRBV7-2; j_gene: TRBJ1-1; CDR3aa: CASSYLLNTEAFF; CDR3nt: TGTGCCAGCAGCTACCTACTTAACACTGAAGCTTTCTTT
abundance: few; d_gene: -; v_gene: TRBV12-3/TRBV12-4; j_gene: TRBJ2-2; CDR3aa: CASSTPSTGGWAGELFF; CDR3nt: TGTGCCAGCTCCACACCCTCGACAGGCGGATGGGCCGGGGAGCTGTTTTTT
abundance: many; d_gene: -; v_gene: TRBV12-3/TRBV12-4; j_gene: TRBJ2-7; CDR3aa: CASSLARSSYEQYF; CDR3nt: TGTGCCAGCAGTTTAGCGAGGAGCTCCTACGAGCAGTACTTC
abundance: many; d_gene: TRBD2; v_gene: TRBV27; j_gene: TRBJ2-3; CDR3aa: CASSPRIAGDTDTQYF; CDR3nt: TGTGCCAGCAGTCCCCGGATAGCGGGGGATACAGATACGCAGTATTTT
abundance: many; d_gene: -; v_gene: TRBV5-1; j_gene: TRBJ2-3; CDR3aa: CASRRGWGTDTQYF; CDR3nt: TGCGCCAGCAGACGGGGCTGGGGCACAGATACGCAGTATTTT
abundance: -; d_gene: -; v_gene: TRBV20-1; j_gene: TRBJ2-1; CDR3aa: CSASDNNEQFF; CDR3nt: TGCAGTGCATCGGACAACAATGAGCAGTTCTTC
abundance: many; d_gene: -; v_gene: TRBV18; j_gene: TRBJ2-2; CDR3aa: CVSSPLSGTGELFF; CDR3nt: TGTGTCAGCTCACCCCTATCGGGCACCGGGGAGCTGTTTTTT
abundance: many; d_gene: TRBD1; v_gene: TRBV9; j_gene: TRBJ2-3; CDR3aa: CASSEYDRGVFPDTQYF; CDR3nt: TGTGCCAGCAGCGAGTACGACAGGGGAGTTTTTCCAGATACGCAGTATTTT
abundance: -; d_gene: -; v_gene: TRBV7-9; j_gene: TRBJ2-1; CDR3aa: CASSFLMRGIYNEQFF; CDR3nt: TGTGCCAGCAGCTTTTTAATGAGGGGAATCTACAATGAGCAGTTCTTC
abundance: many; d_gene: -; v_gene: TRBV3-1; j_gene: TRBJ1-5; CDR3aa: CASSQAPNQPQHF; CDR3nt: TGTGCCAGCAGCCAAGCCCCCAATCAGCCCCAGCATTTT
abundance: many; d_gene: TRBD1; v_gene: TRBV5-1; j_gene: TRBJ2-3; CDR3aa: CASSLDRVEDTQYF; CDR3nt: TGCGCCAGCAGCTTAGACAGGGTGGAGGATACGCAGTATTTT
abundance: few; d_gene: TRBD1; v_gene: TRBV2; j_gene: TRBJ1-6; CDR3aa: CASYRTGLESPLHF; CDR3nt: TGTGCCAGCTACCGGACAGGGTTAGAGTCACCCCTCCACTTT
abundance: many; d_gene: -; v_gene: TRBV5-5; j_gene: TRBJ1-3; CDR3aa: CASSSTASGKPIYF; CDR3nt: TGTGCCAGCAGTTCGACAGCAAGCGGGAAACCCATATATTTT
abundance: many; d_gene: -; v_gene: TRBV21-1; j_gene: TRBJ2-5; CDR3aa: CASSKYITGEYHIETQYF; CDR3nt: TGTGCCAGCAGCAAATATATCACAGGGGAATACCACATAGAGACCCAGTACTTC
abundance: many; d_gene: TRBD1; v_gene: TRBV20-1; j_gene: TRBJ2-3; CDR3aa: CSAEGQGDGDTQYF; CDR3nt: TGCAGTGCTGAGGGACAGGGTGATGGAGATACGCAGTATTTT
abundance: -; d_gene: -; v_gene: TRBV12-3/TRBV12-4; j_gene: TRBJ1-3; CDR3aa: CASRMTAGNGTTIYF; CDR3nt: TGTGCCAGCAGAATGACAGCGGGCAATGGAACCACCATATATTTT
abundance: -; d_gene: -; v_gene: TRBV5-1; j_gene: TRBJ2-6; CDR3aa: CASSLAGQNSGANVLTF; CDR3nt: TGCGCCAGCAGCTTGGCCGGACAAAACTCTGGGGCCAACGTCCTGACTTTC
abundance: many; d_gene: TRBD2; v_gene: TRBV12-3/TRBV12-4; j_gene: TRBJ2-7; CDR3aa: CASLLAGGLTYEQYF; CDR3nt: TGTGCCAGCCTCCTAGCGGGGGGTCTAACCTACGAGCAGTACTTC